This paragraph covers one TCR beta chain sequence. Antigen: not known. This entry is derived from a study of CD8 T cells in ankylosing spondylitis. Library preparation for TCR beta used quantitative 5'-RACE with molecular barcodes. TCRdb ran MiXCR on the 5' RACE reads and lists one entry per CDR3 protein. The profile covers 150,000 or so distinct CDR3 sequences, with 9.8% appearing a single time and about 15% taken by the ten largest. Study-wide results and caveats: Seven to nine highly homologous variants made up a TCR beta motif that seemed to typify ankylosing spondylitis blood. Past studies reported some motif variants in reactive arthritis synovial fluid and blood. Reportedly, disease-linked clones are significantly enriched in ankylosing spondylitis patients' matched synovial fluid.

Specimen: blood, either unsorted or a sorted T cell fraction (not recorded which). The sequence was obtained from a female donor with ankylosing spondylitis or in good health (not recorded which).

CDR3 residues: CASSLDSLYSEQYF. DNA of the CDR3: TGTGCCAGCAGCTTAGACAGTCTATACTCCGAGCAGTACTTC. This sequence joins TRBV7-9 and TRBJ2-7; D call uncertain. The germline CDR1 and CDR2 sequences are SEHNR and FQNEAQ (reference sequence). V lost 1 base and J 6 bases, leaving 13 bases between the germline ends. This CDR3 spans 14 amino acids.